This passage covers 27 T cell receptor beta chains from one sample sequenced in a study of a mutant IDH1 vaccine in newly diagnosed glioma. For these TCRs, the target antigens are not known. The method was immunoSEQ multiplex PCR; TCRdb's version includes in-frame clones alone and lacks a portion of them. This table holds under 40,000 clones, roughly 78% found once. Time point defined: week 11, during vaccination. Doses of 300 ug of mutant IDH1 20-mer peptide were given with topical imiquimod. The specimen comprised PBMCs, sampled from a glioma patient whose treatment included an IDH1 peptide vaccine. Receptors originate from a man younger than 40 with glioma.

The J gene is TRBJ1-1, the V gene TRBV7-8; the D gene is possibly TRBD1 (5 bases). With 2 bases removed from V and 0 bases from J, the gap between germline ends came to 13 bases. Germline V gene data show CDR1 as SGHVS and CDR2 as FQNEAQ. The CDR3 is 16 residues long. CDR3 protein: CASSLPGVGMNTEAFF. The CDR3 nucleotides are TGTGCCAGCAGCTTACCGGGGGTAGGGATGAACACTGAAGCTTTCTTT. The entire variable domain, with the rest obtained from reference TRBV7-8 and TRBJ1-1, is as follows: GAGVSQSPRYKVAKRGQDVALRCDPISGHVSLFWYQQALGQGPEFLTYFQNEAQLDKSGLPSDRFFAERPEGSVSTLKIQRTQQEDSAVYLCASSLPGVGMNTEAFFGQGTRLTVV.

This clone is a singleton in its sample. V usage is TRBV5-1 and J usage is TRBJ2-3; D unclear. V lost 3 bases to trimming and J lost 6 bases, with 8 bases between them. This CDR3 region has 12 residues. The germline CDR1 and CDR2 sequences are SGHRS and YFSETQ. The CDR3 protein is CASSSSTDTQYF. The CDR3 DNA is TGCGCCAGCAGCTCGAGTACCGATACGCAGTATTTT.

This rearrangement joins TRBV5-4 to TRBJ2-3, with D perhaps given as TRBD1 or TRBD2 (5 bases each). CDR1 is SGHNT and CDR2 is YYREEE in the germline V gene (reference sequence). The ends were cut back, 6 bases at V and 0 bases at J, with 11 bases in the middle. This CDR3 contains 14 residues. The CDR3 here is CASTRETSTDTQYF. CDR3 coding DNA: TGTGCCAGCACCAGGGAGACTAGCACAGATACGCAGTATTTT.

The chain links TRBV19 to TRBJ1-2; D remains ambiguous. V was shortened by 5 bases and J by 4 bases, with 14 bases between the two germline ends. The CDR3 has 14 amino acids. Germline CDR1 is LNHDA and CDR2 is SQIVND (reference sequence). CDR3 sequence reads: CASSSPRAGYGYTF. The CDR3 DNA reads TGTGCCAGTAGTTCCCCGAGGGCGGGCTATGGCTACACCTTC.

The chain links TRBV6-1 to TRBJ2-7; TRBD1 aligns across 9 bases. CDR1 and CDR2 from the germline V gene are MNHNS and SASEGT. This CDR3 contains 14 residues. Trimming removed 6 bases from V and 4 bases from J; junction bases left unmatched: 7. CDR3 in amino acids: CASRGQGYGYEQYF. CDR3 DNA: TGTGCCAGCAGAGGACAGGGGTATGGTTACGAGCAGTACTTC.

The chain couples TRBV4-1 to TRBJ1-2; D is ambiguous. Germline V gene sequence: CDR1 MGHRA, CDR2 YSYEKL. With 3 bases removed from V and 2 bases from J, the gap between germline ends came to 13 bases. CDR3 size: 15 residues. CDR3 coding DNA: TGCGCCAGCAGCCACCGAGGTGGGGAAAACTATGGCTACACCTTC. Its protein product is CASSHRGGENYGYTF.

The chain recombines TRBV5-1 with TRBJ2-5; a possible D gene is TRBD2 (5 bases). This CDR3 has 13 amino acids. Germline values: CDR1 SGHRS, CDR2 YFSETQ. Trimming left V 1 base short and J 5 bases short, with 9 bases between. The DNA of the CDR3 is TGCGCCAGCAGCTTGAACGGGGTTGAGACCCAGTACTTC. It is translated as CASSLNGVETQYF. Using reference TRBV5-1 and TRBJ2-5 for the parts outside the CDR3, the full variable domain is KAGVTQTPRYLIKTRGQQVTLSCSPISGHRSVSWYQQTPGQGLQFLFEYFSETQRNKGNFPGRFSGRQFSNSRSEMNVSTLELGDSALYLCASSLNGVETQYFGPGTRLLVL.

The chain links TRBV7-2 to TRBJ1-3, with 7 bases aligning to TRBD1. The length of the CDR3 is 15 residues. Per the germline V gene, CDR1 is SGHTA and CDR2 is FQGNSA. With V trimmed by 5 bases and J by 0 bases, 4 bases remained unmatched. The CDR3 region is CASSPWDSSGNTIYF. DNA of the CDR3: TGTGCCAGCAGCCCGTGGGACAGCTCTGGAAACACCATATATTTT.

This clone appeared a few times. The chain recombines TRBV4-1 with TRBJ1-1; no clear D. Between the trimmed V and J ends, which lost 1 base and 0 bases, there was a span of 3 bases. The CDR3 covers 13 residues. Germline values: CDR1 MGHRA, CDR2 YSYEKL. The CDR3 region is CASSQGVNTEAFF. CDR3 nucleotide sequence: TGCGCCAGCAGCCAAGGGGTGAACACTGAAGCTTTCTTT.

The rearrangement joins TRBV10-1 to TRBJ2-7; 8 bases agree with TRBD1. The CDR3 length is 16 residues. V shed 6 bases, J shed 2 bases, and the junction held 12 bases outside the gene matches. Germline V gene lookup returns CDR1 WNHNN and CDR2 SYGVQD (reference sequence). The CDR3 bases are TGCGCCAGCAGGGACAAATGGACAGGGAAGACCTACGAGCAGTACTTC. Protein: CASRDKWTGKTYEQYF.

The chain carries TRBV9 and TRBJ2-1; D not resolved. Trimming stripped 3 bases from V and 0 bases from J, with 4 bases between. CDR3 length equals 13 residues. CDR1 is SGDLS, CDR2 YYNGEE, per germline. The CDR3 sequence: CASSGSSYNEQFF. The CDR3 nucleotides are TGTGCCAGCAGCGGTAGCTCCTACAATGAGCAGTTCTTC.

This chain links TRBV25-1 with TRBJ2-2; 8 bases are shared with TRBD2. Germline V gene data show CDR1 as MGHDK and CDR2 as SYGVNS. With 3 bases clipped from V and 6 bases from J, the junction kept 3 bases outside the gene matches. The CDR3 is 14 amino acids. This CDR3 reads CASSDPGRAGELFF. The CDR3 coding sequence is TGTGCCAGCAGTGATCCCGGGAGGGCCGGGGAGCTGTTTTTT.

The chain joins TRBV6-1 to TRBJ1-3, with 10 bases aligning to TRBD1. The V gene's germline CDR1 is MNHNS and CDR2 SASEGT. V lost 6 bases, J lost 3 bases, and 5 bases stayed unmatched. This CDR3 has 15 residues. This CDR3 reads CASSMTGGDGNTIYF. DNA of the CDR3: TGTGCCAGCAGCATGACAGGGGGCGATGGAAACACCATATATTTT.

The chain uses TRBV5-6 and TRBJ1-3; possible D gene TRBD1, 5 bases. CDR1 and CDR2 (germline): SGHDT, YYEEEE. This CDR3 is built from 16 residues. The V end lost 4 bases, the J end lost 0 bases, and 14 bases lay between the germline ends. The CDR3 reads CASSEGEMYSGNTIYF. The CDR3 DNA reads TGTGCCAGCAGCGAAGGGGAAATGTACTCTGGAAACACCATATATTTT.

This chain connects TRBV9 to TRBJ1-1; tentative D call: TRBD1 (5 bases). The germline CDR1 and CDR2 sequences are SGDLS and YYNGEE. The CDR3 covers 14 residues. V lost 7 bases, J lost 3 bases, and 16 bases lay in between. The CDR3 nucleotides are TGTGCCAGCCGAAGGGACCTTGAAGACACTGAAGCTTTCTTT. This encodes CASRRDLEDTEAFF. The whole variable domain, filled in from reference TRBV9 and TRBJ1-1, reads DSGVTQTPKHLITATGQRVTLRCSPRSGDLSVYWYQQSLDQGLQFLIQYYNGEERAKGNILERFSAQQFPDLHSELNLSSLELGDSALYFCASRRDLEDTEAFFGQGTRLTVV.

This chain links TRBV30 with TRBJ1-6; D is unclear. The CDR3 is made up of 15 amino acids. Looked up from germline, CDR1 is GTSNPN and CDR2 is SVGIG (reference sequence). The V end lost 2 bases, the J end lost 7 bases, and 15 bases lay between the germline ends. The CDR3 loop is CAWSRPTRRNSPLHF. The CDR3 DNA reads TGTGCCTGGAGTCGCCCGACAAGGCGCAATTCACCCCTCCACTTT.

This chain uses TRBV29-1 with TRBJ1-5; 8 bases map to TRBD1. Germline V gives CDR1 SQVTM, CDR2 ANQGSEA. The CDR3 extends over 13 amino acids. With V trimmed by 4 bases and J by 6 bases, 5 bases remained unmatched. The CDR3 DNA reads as TGCAGCGTTGCGGACAGGGCGGGTCAGCCCCAGCATTTT. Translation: CSVADRAGQPQHF. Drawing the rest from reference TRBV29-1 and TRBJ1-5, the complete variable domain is SAVISQKPSRDICQRGTSLTIQCQVDSQVTMMFWYRQQPGQSLTLIATANQGSEATYESGFVIDKFPISRPNLTFSTLTVSNMSPEDSSIYLCSVADRAGQPQHFGDGTRLSIL.

CDR3 nucleotide sequence: TGTGCCAGTAGTATTGGGACAGCTTACGAGCAGTACTTC. Its translation: CASSIGTAYEQYF. This chain joins TRBV19 and TRBJ2-7; 7 bases map to TRBD1. Unmatched junction bases numbered 3, after V lost 3 bases and J lost 4 bases. Germline loops: CDR1 LNHDA, CDR2 SQIVND (reference sequence). The CDR3 runs to 13 residues.

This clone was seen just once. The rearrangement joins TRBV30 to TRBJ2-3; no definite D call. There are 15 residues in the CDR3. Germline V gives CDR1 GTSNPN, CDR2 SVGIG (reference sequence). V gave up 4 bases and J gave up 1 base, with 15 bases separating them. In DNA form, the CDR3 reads TGTGCCTGGAACGGATACCCTCGTGGCACAGATACGCAGTATTTT. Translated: CAWNGYPRGTDTQYF.

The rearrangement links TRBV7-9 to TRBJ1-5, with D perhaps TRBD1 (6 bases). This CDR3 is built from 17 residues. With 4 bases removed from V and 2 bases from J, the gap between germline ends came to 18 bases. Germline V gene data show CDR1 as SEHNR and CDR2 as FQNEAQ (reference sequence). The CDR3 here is CASSSGRGSAGNQPQHF. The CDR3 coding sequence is TGTGCCAGCAGCTCTGGTAGGGGGTCAGCGGGCAATCAGCCCCAGCATTTT.

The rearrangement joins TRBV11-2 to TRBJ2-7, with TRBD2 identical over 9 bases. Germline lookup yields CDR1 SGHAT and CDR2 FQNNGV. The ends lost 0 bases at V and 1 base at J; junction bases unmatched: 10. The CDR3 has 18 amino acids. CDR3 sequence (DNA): TGTGCCAGCAGCTTAGAGCCCCGACTAGCGGAGAGATCCTACGAGCAGTACTTC. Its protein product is CASSLEPRLAERSYEQYF.

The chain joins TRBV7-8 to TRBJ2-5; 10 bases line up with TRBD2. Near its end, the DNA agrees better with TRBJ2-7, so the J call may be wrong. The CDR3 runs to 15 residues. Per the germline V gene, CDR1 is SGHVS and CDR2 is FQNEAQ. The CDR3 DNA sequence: TGTGCCAGCAGCTTAGCGAGCGGGGGGGAGTACGAGCAGTACTTC. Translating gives CASSLASGGEYEQYF.

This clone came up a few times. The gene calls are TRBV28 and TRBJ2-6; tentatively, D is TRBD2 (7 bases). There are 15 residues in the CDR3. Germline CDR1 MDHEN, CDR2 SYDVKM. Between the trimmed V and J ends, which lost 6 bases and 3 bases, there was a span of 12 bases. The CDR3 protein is CASSSGGGGANVLTF. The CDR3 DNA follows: TGTGCCAGCAGCTCGGGGGGCGGTGGGGCCAACGTCCTGACTTTC. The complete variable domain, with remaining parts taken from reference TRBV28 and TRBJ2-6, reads DVKVTQSSRYLVKRTGEKVFLECVQDMDHENMFWYRQDPGLGLRLIYFSYDVKMKEKGDIPEGYSVSREKKERFSLILESASTNQTSMYLCASSSGGGGANVLTFGAGSRLTVL.

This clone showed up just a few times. The CDR3 loop is CASSGQEEAFF. CDR3 nucleotide sequence: TGCGCCAGCAGCGGACAGGAGGAGGCTTTCTTT. This chain joins TRBV5-1 and TRBJ1-1; 7 nucleotides agree with TRBD1. The CDR3 runs 11 residues. Germline trimming cut 4 bases from V and 11 bases from J; bases unmatched to any gene: 5. Germline V gives CDR1 SGHRS, CDR2 YFSETQ.

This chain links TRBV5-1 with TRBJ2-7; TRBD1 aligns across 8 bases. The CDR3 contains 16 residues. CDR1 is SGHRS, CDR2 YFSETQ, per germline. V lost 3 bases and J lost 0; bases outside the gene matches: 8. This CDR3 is CASSSWTGSSSYEQYF. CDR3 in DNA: TGCGCCAGCAGCTCCTGGACAGGGTCGAGCTCCTACGAGCAGTACTTC.

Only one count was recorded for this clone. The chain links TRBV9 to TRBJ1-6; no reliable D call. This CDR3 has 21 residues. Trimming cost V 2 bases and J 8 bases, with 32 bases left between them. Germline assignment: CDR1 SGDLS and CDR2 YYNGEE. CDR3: CASSVGLRNDRPAIQDSPLHF. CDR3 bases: TGTGCCAGCAGCGTTGGGCTACGAAATGACCGACCAGCCATTCAGGATTCACCCCTCCACTTT.

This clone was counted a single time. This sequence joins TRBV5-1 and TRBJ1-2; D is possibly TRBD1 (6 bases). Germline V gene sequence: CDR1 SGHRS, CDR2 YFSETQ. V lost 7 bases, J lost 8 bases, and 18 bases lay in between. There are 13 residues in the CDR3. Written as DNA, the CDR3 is TGCGCCAGCGGCGCAGGGGATTTCGGAGGCTACACCTTC. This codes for CASGAGDFGGYTF.